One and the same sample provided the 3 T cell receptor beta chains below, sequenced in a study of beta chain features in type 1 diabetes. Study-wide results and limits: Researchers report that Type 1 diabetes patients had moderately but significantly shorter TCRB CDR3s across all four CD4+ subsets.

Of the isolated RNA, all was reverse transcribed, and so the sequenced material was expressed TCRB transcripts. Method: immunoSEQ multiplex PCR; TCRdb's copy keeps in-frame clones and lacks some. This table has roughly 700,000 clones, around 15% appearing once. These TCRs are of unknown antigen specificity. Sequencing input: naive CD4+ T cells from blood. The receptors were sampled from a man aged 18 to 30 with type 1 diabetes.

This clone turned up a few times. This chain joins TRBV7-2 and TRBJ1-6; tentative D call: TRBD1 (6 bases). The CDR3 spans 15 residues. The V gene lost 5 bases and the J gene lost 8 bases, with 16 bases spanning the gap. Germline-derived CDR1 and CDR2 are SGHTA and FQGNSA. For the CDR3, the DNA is TGTGCCAGCAGCGCGGAAGGGGGTTTATATTCACCCCTCCACTTT. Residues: CASSAEGGLYSPLHF. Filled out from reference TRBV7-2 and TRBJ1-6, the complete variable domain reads GAGVSQSPSNKVTEKGKDVELRCDPISGHTALYWYRQSLGQGLEFLIYFQGNSAPDKSGLPSDRFSAERTGGSVSTLTIQRTQQEDSAVYLCASSAEGGLYSPLHFGNGTRLTVT.

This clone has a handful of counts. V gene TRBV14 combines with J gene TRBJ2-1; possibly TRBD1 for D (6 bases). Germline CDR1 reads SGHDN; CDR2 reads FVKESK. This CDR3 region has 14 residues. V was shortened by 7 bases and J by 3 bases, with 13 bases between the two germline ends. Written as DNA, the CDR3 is TGTGCCAGCAAGGACAGTCGGAGCTACAATGAGCAGTTCTTC. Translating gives CASKDSRSYNEQFF.

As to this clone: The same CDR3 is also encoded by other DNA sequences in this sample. The CDR3, as DNA: TGTGCCAGCAGCTCTACAGGGTATGAGCAGTTCTTC. Its protein is CASSSTGYEQFF. The chain combines TRBV7-9 with TRBJ2-1; a weak D match, TRBD1 (6 bases). This CDR3 contains 12 residues. CDR1 SEHNR and CDR2 FQNEAQ come from the germline V gene (reference sequence). Trimming stripped 4 bases from V and 8 bases from J, with 9 bases between.